This T cell receptor (beta chain) was recovered during a study of cytomegalovirus exposure and HLA in healthy donors (TCRdb year 2017). In the study overall: An earlier analysis of approximately 590 of the donors reported roughly 300 Gb of sequence data and 120 million or so unique TCR beta sequences from about 180 million T cells. Around 300 gigabases of sequencing data and 78 million or so unique TCR sequences were included in an early release covering around 650 HLA-typed donors. Of the approximately 400 genotyped donors, roughly 80% were placed in the genetic ancestry cluster associated with self-reported Caucasian donors. The study aimed to test whether signatures of past pathogen exposure could be identified by cataloging public T cell receptors. The T cell repertoires of 700 or so subjects were profiled by immunosequencing and related to cytomegalovirus serostatus. Along with the roughly 700-subject first cohort, a separate validation cohort of over a hundred different subjects was used. To predict cytomegalovirus infection status, the study brought together high-throughput TCR immunosequencing, statistical association of individual TCRs with disease status, and machine learning. A later analysis re-analyzed previously published TCR beta repertoires from 500 to 700 donors and added high-resolution HLA genotyping to study TCR occurrence patterns. In the later analysis, no new phenotypic data were used to find candidate immune exposures; instead, reliance was placed on TCR beta sequences and their occurrence across donors. An earlier analysis of around 580 of the donors used high-throughput TCR beta sequencing to judge whether each TCR beta V gene segment behaved as functional or pseudogenic. Alongside the repertoire data, information on donor age, sex, ethnicity and CMV serostatus was compiled. A later genetic analysis used genome-wide SNP genotypes for about 55% of the 666 donors, treating that subset as a discovery cohort. Every repertoire in the discovery cohort had been generated on one and the same sequencing platform. Both class I and class II loci were covered by HLA typing, at four-digit resolution. The number of typed donors differed by locus: roughly 629-640 for A, B, C, DRB1 and DQB1; some 540 for DQA1; over 600 for DPA1; and about 450 for DPB1. Four to six DR-DQ haplotypes were handled as single units for association and clustering, since linkage in the cohort was strong. Among 300 to 450 genotyped donors of the cohort, an average of approximately 250,000 unique TCR beta nucleotide sequences were sequenced per donor, 15% to 20% of them non-productive. General study outcomes and caveats: The study listed 164 TCR beta chains as associated with cytomegalovirus. A later analysis found that TCR association rates varied across HLA loci, with DRB1 alleles showing the most associated TCRs and HLA-C alleles the fewest. A later analysis reported that several top co-occurrence clusters appeared linked to parvovirus B19, influenza, CMV and Epstein-Barr virus. Correlated functional status among segregating V segments might be attributable to linkage disequilibrium, but an unknown experimental factor could not be ruled out. The cohort was sequenced for TCR beta chains only, and without alpha or paired-chain data the features that could be detected were limited. Assigning TCR associations to individual alleles was difficult when HLA alleles, especially DR and DQ, strongly co-occurred. In both the original and validation cohorts, the classifier was reported to diagnose cytomegalovirus status with high specificity and sensitivity. In a later genetic analysis, fewer N-insertions in productive TCRs were reported among donors in an Asian-associated ancestry cluster than the roughly 700-donor mean. In vitro tests confirmed that a few of the cytomegalovirus-associated TCR beta chains recognize cytomegalovirus antigens. Because HLA typing was unavailable for some donors at each locus, only the typed subset was used in association tests. Compared with equally common non-associated chains, HLA-associated TCR beta chains in a later analysis were more clonally expanded and had lower generation probabilities. Presence/absence analyses assumed roughly uniform sequencing depth across donors, an assumption that may not hold. A later genetic analysis associated a missense DCLRE1C variant with V-gene and J-gene trimming of TCR beta chains, and an independent cohort replicated the association. A later analysis found that most CMV-associated TCR beta chains appeared HLA-restricted, with HLA associations seemingly driven largely by CMV exposure. A cluster of highly shared sequence variants was judged likely to represent a technical artifact of the sequencing pipeline. The authors suggested that the approach could potentially be generalized to other disease states and immunological phenotypes. An earlier analysis of some 590 of the donors showed that most TCR beta V segments appeared in productive rearrangements either about 90% or about 30% of the time, which broadly matched IMGT annotations. Most TCR sequences were observed very rarely across donors, whereas some public TCRs were present in many individuals. CMV serostatus was the only immune exposure information available for the cohort. A further reported finding was that TCR beta sequences accurately predicted the HLA-A and HLA-B alleles for most subjects in the first cohort. Because the 87-base-pair reads could not distinguish some IMGT-functional V segments, including TRBV6-2 and TRBV6-3, those segments were excluded. About 17 rarely observed V segments, including chromosome 9 orphons, were excluded from the earlier analysis of a few hundred of the donors because counts were too low. A later analysis associated approximately 17,000 TCR beta sequences with specific HLA alleles at a false discovery rate of 0.05.

As to this clone: Its specific antigen is unknown. No base qualities exist here, and no much larger clone lies one base off it.

In total, fewer than 750 healthy bone marrow donors made up the cohort. All cohort members were sampled while nominally healthy, although unrecorded immune exposures were likely present. The donor was CMV seropositive and belonged to the group of 250 to 300 seropositive cohort members. A peripheral blood sample was collected from each donor, and TCR beta sequencing was performed on peripheral blood mononuclear cells. The Qiagen DNeasy Blood Extraction Kit was used to extract genomic DNA from the blood cell samples. The library was obtained by the immunoSEQ multiplex PCR assay. For the multiplex PCR, a mixture combining 60 forward primers for TCR Vbeta segments and 13 reverse primers for TCR Jbeta segments was used. The CDR3 region of rearranged TCR beta genes was amplified from genomic DNA by a multiplex PCR assay. The amplified TCR beta libraries were sequenced on the Illumina HiSeq System as 87-base-pair reads. Per the authors' processing: In a later analysis, 77 million or so unique TCR beta chains were counted across the roughly 610 repertoires, and approximately 11 million of these chains were shared by at least two donors. A nearest-neighbor algorithm error-corrected the raw reads and collapsed the reads into unique sequences, merging closely related sequences to remove PCR and sequencing errors. Alignment of CDR3 sequences to IMGT reference sequences was used to assign V, D and J gene segments. For a sequence to be retained, a match of at least six nucleotides to both a V gene segment and a J gene segment was required. A rearrangement counted as productive if the CDR3 had no stop codons and remained in frame with V and J, and every other rearrangement counted as non-productive. CDR3 was defined by IMGT convention, running from the second conserved V-encoded cysteine to the conserved J-encoded phenylalanine. The earlier analysis of some 540 of the donors excluded any sequence lacking an unambiguous match to a single V gene segment. An earlier analysis of 587 of the donors classified V segments as functional when productive rearrangements were above 56.7% and as segregating when the standard deviation between donors was above 5%. A statistical classification framework was built for diagnosing cytomegalovirus status from the catalog of TCR beta chain sequences. In a later analysis, TCR nucleotide sequences were compared against IMGT/GENE-DB human TR gene sequences so that V and J genes could be assigned. The TCRdist pipeline was used in a later analysis to assign CDR3 sequences and most-parsimonious VDJ recombination scenarios. In a later analysis, each TCR beta chain was defined by its CDR3 amino acid sequence together with its V-gene family, and reads lacking a unique V-gene family were excluded. A later analysis removed over 500 highly shared, low-generation-probability nucleotide sequences to deal with suspected cross-contamination and a sequencing artifact. In a later analysis, a clonal expansion index was calculated for each public chain from normalized within-repertoire ranks of inferred template counts. In a later analysis, generation probabilities were computed using a VDJ recombination model fitted to out-of-frame rearrangements, and the results were checked against IGoR. In a later analysis, TCR-TCR, TCR-HLA and TCR-CMV co-occurrence was scored with hypergeometric tests, and a repertoire-size bias correction was applied to TCR pairs. A later analysis estimated false discovery rates by permuting HLA or CMV assignments 20 times. A later analysis grouped co-occurring TCRs with DBSCAN, adding TCRdist sequence similarity when clustering within HLA-allele-positive subsets. Repertoires with fewer than 30,000 or more than 120,000 public chains were left out of co-occurrence clustering, as were five repertoires with anomalous nucleotide sharing. TCRdb took this table from immuneACCESS and kept in-frame rearrangements with V and J called. Such tables lack part of the clones; where checked against another copy, unresolved V genes explain under half of the gap, and the rest is unexplained. The V and J calls and the clone size are those of that table, but D and trimming were determined from the DNA. This sample gives 150,000 to 160,000 clones in total; around 81% of them show up just once. 5.6% of the sample belongs to the ten largest clones.

The trim is 1 base for V and 3 bases for J, with a gap of 15 bases between the germline ends. The germline V gene sets CDR1 to KGHSH and CDR2 to LQKENI. Including the terminal cysteine and phenylalanine, the CDR3 comprises 16 residues. Just CDR3 DNA is preserved here, 48 bases in frame from base 1. The sequencing sample was made of PBMCs. This sequence originates from a woman aged 40 to 49 in good health and CMV-seropositive. Recombination joined TRBV18 with TRBJ1-2; the D region possibly corresponds to TRBD1 (6 bases align). This receptor carries the CDR3 CASSPQRGGLDYGYTF. The nucleotides read TGTGCCAGCTCACCACAGCGAGGGGGTCTGGACTATGGCTACACCTTC.